Reported below is one T cell receptor (beta chain). Libraries were prepared by immunoSEQ multiplex PCR; TCRdb keeps only in-frame clonotypes and omits some of them. In the table there are 150,000 to 200,000 clones, around 92% of which are singletons. The V gene's germline CDR1 is MDHEN and CDR2 SYDVKM. J gave up 5 bases and V 2 bases, and 1 base lay outside the gene matches. This CDR3 has 14 amino acids. These data are taken from a study of T cell responses to AZD1222 COVID-19 vaccine. The material was peripheral blood, obtained on day 0 of AZD1222 vaccination. V is TRBV28 and J is TRBJ2-1; 9 bases are a match to TRBD2. The origin of this receptor is an adult in good health. The CDR3 nucleotides are TGTGCCAGCAGTTTAGCGGGAGGGGACAATGAGCAGTTCTTC. Protein: CASSLAGGDNEQFF.